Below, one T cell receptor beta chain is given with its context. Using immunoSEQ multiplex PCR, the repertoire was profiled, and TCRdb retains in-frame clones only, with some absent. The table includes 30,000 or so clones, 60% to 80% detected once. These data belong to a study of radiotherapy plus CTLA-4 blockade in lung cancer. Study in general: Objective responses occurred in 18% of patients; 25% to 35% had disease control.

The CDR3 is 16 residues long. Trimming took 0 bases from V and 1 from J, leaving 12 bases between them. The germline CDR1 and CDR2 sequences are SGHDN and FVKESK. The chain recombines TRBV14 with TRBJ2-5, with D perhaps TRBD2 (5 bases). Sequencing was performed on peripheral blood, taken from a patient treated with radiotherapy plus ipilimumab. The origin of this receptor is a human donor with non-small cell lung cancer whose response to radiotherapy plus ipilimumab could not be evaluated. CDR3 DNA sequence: TGTGCCAGCAGCCAAGATAAGCGGAGATTCCAAGAGACCCAGTACTTC. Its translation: CASSQDKRRFQETQYF.